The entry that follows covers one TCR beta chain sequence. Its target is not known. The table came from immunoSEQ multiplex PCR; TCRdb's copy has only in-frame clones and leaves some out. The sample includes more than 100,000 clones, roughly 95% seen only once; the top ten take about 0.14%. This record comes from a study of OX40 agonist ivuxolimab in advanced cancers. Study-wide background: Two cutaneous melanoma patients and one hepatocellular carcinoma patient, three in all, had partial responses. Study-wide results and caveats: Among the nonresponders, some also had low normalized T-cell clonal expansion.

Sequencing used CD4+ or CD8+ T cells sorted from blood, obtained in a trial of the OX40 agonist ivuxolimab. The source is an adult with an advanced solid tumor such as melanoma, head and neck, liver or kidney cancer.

CDR3 in DNA: TGCGCCAGCAGCTTGACTAGCGGAAGAAGCCAAGAGACCCAGTACTTC. Its protein product is CASSLTSGRSQETQYF. The chain uses TRBV5-1 and TRBJ2-5; TRBD2 matches at 8 bases. Germline CDR1 reads SGHRS; CDR2 reads YFSETQ. After removal of 1 base from V and 1 base from J, the junction contained 6 bases not matched to a gene. This CDR3 has 16 residues.